This T cell receptor beta chain was profiled in a study of blood T cell repertoires in COVID-19. V shed 1 base and J shed 3 bases, with 18 bases lying between them. The germline V gene encodes CDR1 SQVTM and CDR2 ANQGSEA. There are 16 residues in the CDR3. Measured with immunoSEQ multiplex PCR; TCRdb has only the in-frame clones, and not every one. The sample records about 160,000 clones, 75% to 90% being singletons. The V call is TRBV29-1, the J call TRBJ1-2; D gene unclear. The specimen was PBMCs or T cells enriched from blood (not recorded which). The clonotype comes from a woman aged 55 to 70 who had recovered from COVID-19. The CDR3 reads CSVEGVSRGKDYGYTF. CDR3 DNA sequence: TGCAGCGTTGAAGGAGTCTCAAGAGGCAAAGACTATGGCTACACCTTC.